The rows below give T cell receptor beta chains drawn from one sample of a study of blood T cell repertoires in COVID-19. TCRdb keeps only in-frame clones here, not all; method: immunoSEQ multiplex PCR. Here the sample spans approximately 200,000 clones, approximately 86% being singletons. The sample taken for sequencing was PBMCs or T cells enriched from blood (not recorded which). All receptors derive from a woman under 40 who had been exposed to COVID-19. Each CDR3 is given with its conserved first and last residue. D genes are given only for firm matches. Size values are once, few and many counts, or a class for expanded clones, and some rows have none.

j_gene | d_gene | abundance | v_gene | CDR3aa | CDR3nt
TRBJ1-5 | TRBD1 | - | TRBV23-1 | CASSQSGQGAGSNQPQHF | TGCGCCAGCAGTCAATCCGGACAGGGGGCGGGTAGCAATCAGCCCCAGCATTTT
TRBJ1-2 | - | - | TRBV18 | CASSPPKALYGYTF | TGTGCCAGCTCACCACCGAAAGCTCTCTATGGCTACACCTTC
TRBJ1-3 | TRBD1 | - | TRBV13 | CASSLRPGQGASGNTIYF | TGTGCCAGCAGCCTAAGGCCGGGACAGGGGGCGTCTGGAAACACCATATATTTT
TRBJ1-4 | TRBD1 | - | TRBV7-8 | CASSLGQVLNEKLFF | TGTGCCAGCAGCTTGGGACAGGTTCTTAATGAAAAACTGTTTTTT
TRBJ1-1 | - | - | TRBV10-2 | CASSESGLKAEAFF | TGCGCCAGCAGTGAGTCAGGACTAAAGGCCGAAGCTTTCTTT
TRBJ2-7 | TRBD1 | - | TRBV11-2 | CASSLDEGARRHF | TGTGCCAGCAGCTTAGACGAGGGGGCTAGGAGGCACTTC
TRBJ1-4 | TRBD1 | - | TRBV9 | CASSVEGQGRQKLFF | TGTGCCAGCAGCGTAGAGGGACAGGGTCGGCAAAAACTGTTTTTT
TRBJ1-5 | TRBD1 | - | TRBV28 | CASSETGGGQPQHF | TGTGCCAGCAGTGAGACAGGGGGCGGTCAGCCCCAGCATTTT
TRBJ1-1 | - | - | TRBV19 | CASGKGGGSTEAFF | TGTGCCAGTGGGAAGGGAGGTGGGAGCACTGAAGCTTTCTTT
TRBJ2-7 | - | - | TRBV2 | CASARDTYEQYF | TGTGCCAGCGCCAGGGACACCTACGAGCAGTACTTC
TRBJ1-2 | - | few | TRBV11-3 | CASSFGQPSNYGYTF | TGTGCCAGCAGCTTTGGGCAGCCTTCTAACTATGGCTACACCTTC
TRBJ1-1 | TRBD1 | - | TRBV5-1 | CASLTGTGGKAFF | TGCGCCAGCCTGACCGGGACAGGGGGTAAAGCTTTCTTT
TRBJ1-5 | - | - | TRBV12-3/TRBV12-4 | CASSRTLQPQHF | TGTGCCAGCAGTAGGACACTTCAGCCCCAGCATTTT
TRBJ2-7 | TRBD2 | - | TRBV5-4 | CASSSTSGGYEQYF | TGTGCCAGCAGCTCGACTAGCGGGGGATACGAGCAGTACTTC
TRBJ1-2 | - | - | TRBV27 | CASSGVRGRYGYTF | TGTGCCAGCAGTGGAGTCCGGGGAAGGTACGGCTACACCTTC
TRBJ1-1 | TRBD1 | once | TRBV5-1 | CASSSPGQGSPKAFF | TGCGCCAGCAGCTCACCGGGACAGGGATCCCCCAAAGCTTTCTTT
TRBJ1-2 | TRBD1 | - | TRBV29-1 | CSVEEQGAWGYTF | TGCAGCGTTGAGGAACAGGGGGCTTGGGGCTACACCTTC
TRBJ2-5 | TRBD2 | - | TRBV7-3 | CASSLTGLGVQETQYF | TGTGCCAGCAGCTTAACGGGACTAGGGGTACAAGAGACCCAGTACTTC
TRBJ2-7 | TRBD2 | - | TRBV10-3 | CAISTTSGGGYEQYF | TGTGCCATCAGCACGACTAGCGGGGGGGGATACGAGCAGTACTTC
TRBJ2-7 | TRBD2 | once | TRBV7-8 | CASSLGRGVLLGQYF | TGTGCCAGCAGCTTAGGGCGGGGGGTGCTCCTAGGGCAGTACTTC
TRBJ2-1 | TRBD2 | - | TRBV4-1 | CASSQDGSGARNEQFF | TGCGCCAGCAGCCAAGATGGAAGCGGGGCCAGAAATGAGCAGTTCTTC
TRBJ1-6 | - | - | TRBV2 | CASTWGGGRNNSPLHF | TGTGCCAGCACCTGGGGCGGGGGGCGAAATAATTCACCCCTCCACTTT
TRBJ1-1 | - | few | TRBV9 | CASSADSLGFAFF | TGTGCCAGCAGCGCAGACTCTTTGGGTTTCGCTTTCTTT
TRBJ1-5 | TRBD1 | - | TRBV6-1 | CASSESTGDSNQPQHF | TGTGCCAGCAGTGAATCTACAGGGGATAGCAATCAGCCCCAGCATTTT
TRBJ2-1 | TRBD2 | - | TRBV10-1 | CASSPSGGSYNEQFF | TGCGCCAGCAGTCCTAGCGGGGGCTCCTACAATGAGCAGTTCTTC
TRBJ2-7 | - | - | TRBV19 | CASSPVQDSYEQYF | TGTGCCAGTAGTCCAGTACAGGACTCCTACGAGCAGTACTTC
TRBJ1-2 | TRBD1 | few | TRBV2 | CASTTGGAYGYTF | TGTGCCAGCACTACAGGGGGCGCGTATGGCTACACCTTC
TRBJ1-5 | TRBD1 | - | TRBV7-6 | CASSLTGQGDQPQHF | TGTGCCAGCAGCCTTACTGGACAGGGGGATCAGCCCCAGCATTTT
TRBJ1-3 | TRBD1 | - | TRBV7-8 | CASSPMGQPSGNTIYF | TGTGCCAGCAGCCCAATGGGACAGCCCTCTGGAAACACCATATATTTT
TRBJ1-5 | TRBD1 | - | TRBV5-1 | CASSGGTGVNQPQHF | TGCGCCAGCAGCGGGGGGACAGGGGTAAATCAGCCCCAGCATTTT
TRBJ1-1 | - | - | TRBV5-4 | CASSLNFLRGGPAFF | TGTGCCAGCAGCTTGAATTTCTTGCGGGGAGGACCAGCTTTCTTT
TRBJ2-2 | - | - | TRBV4-2 | CASSQASTGTGELFF | TGTGCCAGCAGCCAAGCCTCGACGGGGACCGGGGAGCTGTTTTTT
TRBJ2-2 | - | few | TRBV9 | CASSARTLTMTETGELFF | TGTGCCAGCAGCGCTCGGACACTAACCATGACGGAAACCGGGGAGCTGTTTTTT
TRBJ2-6 | TRBD1 | - | TRBV2 | CASTWQGVLGANVLTF | TGTGCCAGCACCTGGCAGGGGGTACTTGGGGCCAACGTCCTGACTTTC
TRBJ1-2 | TRBD1 | - | TRBV5-1 | CASSPWTGWRDGYTF | TGCGCCAGCAGCCCGTGGACAGGCTGGAGAGATGGCTACACCTTC
TRBJ1-6 | TRBD1 | - | TRBV5-5 | CASSRTGEGSYNSPLHF | TGTGCCAGCAGTCGGACAGGGGAAGGCTCCTATAATTCACCCCTCCACTTT
TRBJ2-2 | TRBD1 | - | TRBV6-5 | CATRSQGATTGELFF | TGTGCCACGCGATCTCAGGGGGCTACCACCGGGGAGCTGTTTTTT
TRBJ1-4 | - | once | TRBV21-1 | CASSKAHNEKLFF | TGTGCCAGCAGCAAAGCCCATAATGAAAAACTGTTTTTT
TRBJ1-1 | TRBD1 | - | TRBV19 | CASSISTGATAFF | TGTGCCAGTAGTATTTCGACAGGGGCAACGGCTTTCTTT
TRBJ1-6 | - | - | TRBV14 | CASSQDSGPYNSPLHF | TGTGCCAGCAGCCAAGATTCAGGCCCCTATAATTCACCCCTCCACTTT
TRBJ2-3 | - | - | TRBV9 | CASSVVEEDTQYF | TGTGCCAGCAGCGTAGTGGAGGAAGATACGCAGTATTTT
TRBJ2-7 | TRBD1 | - | TRBV18 | CASSPRLPGQGSEYEQYF | TGTGCCAGCTCACCGCGACTTCCGGGACAGGGTTCGGAGTACGAGCAGTACTTC
TRBJ1-2 | - | - | TRBV20-1 | CSASQLGYGYTF | TGCAGTGCTAGTCAACTCGGCTATGGCTACACCTTC
TRBJ1-4 | - | - | TRBV7-2 | CASSGSTNEKLFF | TGTGCCAGTTCGGGGTCAACTAATGAAAAACTGTTTTTT
TRBJ2-7 | TRBD2 | - | TRBV13 | CASSLSGLAGYEQYF | TGTGCCAGCAGCTTATCTGGACTAGCGGGGTACGAGCAGTACTTC
TRBJ1-6 | - | few | TRBV3-1/TRBV3-2 | CASSPRDSPLHF | TGTGCCAGCAGTCCAAGAGATTCACCCCTCCACTTT
TRBJ1-4 | - | - | TRBV19 | CASSGRAPSVGEKLFF | TGTGCCAGTAGTGGGAGGGCCCCGTCTGTCGGTGAAAAACTGTTTTTT
TRBJ1-1 | - | - | TRBV4-1 | CASSQDRGNTEAFF | TGCGCCAGCAGCCAAGACAGGGGGAACACTGAAGCTTTCTTT